The next 20 T cell receptor beta chains were all read from a single sample in a study of vaccination effects on CD4 cells after COVID-19. Repertoires were generated with immunoSEQ multiplex PCR, while TCRdb's copy carries only in-frame clones and drops some. The data show approximately 26,000 clones, approximately 79% seen once. No antigen has been identified for these receptors. Within the ViraFEST assay, antigen-specific CD4+ T cells underwent expansion with viral peptide pools prior to sequencing. Culture proceeded for 9 to 11 days, and CD4+ T cells were then isolated. It was two doses of either the BNT162b2 or mRNA-1273 vaccine that participants received. The source material was CD4+ T cells from PBMCs cultured with SARS-CoV-2 spike peptides, sampled after COVID-19 vaccination. These receptors originate from a human donor who received a COVID-19 vaccine. Some clones in this sample may be carry-over from other donors' samples.

This chain connects TRBV7-2 to TRBJ1-2; D might be TRBD1 (5 bases). Trimming left V 3 bases short and J 8 bases short, with 13 bases between. CDR3 length equals 13 residues. Germline values: CDR1 SGHTA, CDR2 FQGNSA. CDR3: CASSFGTVEGYTF. The CDR3 DNA sequence: TGTGCCAGCAGCTTCGGGACGGTTGAAGGCTACACCTTC.

In its sample, this clone was seen a few times. This chain joins TRBV28 and TRBJ1-6; 9 bases agree with TRBD1. This CDR3 has 14 residues. CDR1 and CDR2 from the germline V gene are MDHEN and SYDVKM. The ends lost 7 bases at V and 6 bases at J; junction bases unmatched: 4. The CDR3 DNA follows: TGTGCCAGCAAGGGGGGACAGGGTAATTCACCCCTCCACTTT. The encoded protein is CASKGGQGNSPLHF.

This clone was observed a handful of times. The DNA for the CDR3 is TGTGCCACCAGTGACCTAGACAGGGCAAGTGGAGAAGACACCGGGGAGCTGTTTTTT. This encodes CATSDLDRASGEDTGELFF. The gene calls are TRBV24-1 and TRBJ2-2, with TRBD1 matching 7 bases. CDR1 and CDR2 (germline): KGHDR, SFDVKD. The CDR3 is 19 amino acids. V dropped 4 bases and J dropped 3; count of bases not matched to a gene: 16.

This chain joins TRBV18 and TRBJ1-4; D is perhaps TRBD1 (5 bases). This CDR3 is 16 amino acids long. Per germline, CDR1 KGHSH and CDR2 LQKENI. Trimming stripped 4 bases from V and 8 bases from J, with 20 bases between. This CDR3 is CASSLSLGREGEKLFF. In DNA, the CDR3 is TGTGCCAGCTCACTCTCCCTGGGACGGGAAGGCGAAAAACTGTTTTTT.

The chain links TRBV5-1 to TRBJ2-2, with D possibly matching TRBD1 (5 bases). V lost 0 bases and J lost 4, with 10 bases in between. Germline lookup yields CDR1 SGHRS and CDR2 YFSETQ. The CDR3 consists of 15 residues. The CDR3 DNA reads as TGCGCCAGCAGCTTGGGGCAGGGTAGCACCGGGGAGCTGTTTTTT. Translated: CASSLGQGSTGELFF.

The chain employs TRBV19 and TRBJ2-5; D unresolved. The CDR3 has 13 amino acids. Germline assignment: CDR1 LNHDA and CDR2 SQIVND (reference sequence). V lost 6 bases and J 5 bases, leaving 13 bases between the germline ends. The chain's CDR3 is CASRLGRQETQYF. CDR3 coding DNA: TGTGCCAGTAGATTGGGCCGTCAGGAGACCCAGTACTTC.

The chain links TRBV6-5 to TRBJ1-4, with D unresolved. The CDR3 sequence is 13 residues long. The germline V gene has CDR1 MNHEY and CDR2 SVGAGI. The germline V and J ends were trimmed by 6 bases and 5 bases, with 10 bases remaining between them. The CDR3 DNA follows: TGTGCCAGCAGAACAGTTATAAATGAAAAACTGTTTTTT. Encoded protein: CASRTVINEKLFF.

This sequence joins TRBV4-1 and TRBJ1-5; D not certain. Trimming pared 3 bases from V and 4 bases from J, leaving 16 bases between. CDR3 length: 16 amino acids. Germline V lookup: CDR1 MGHRA, CDR2 YSYEKL. For the CDR3, the DNA is TGCGCCAGCAGCCACCCTCCGGGCAGCAATAATCAGCCCCAGCATTTT. This gives the protein CASSHPPGSNNQPQHF.

The chain links TRBV19 to TRBJ1-4; D is unclear. With 7 bases removed from V and 5 bases from J, the gap between germline ends came to 17 bases. Looked up from germline, CDR1 is LNHDA and CDR2 is SQIVND (reference sequence). This CDR3 is built from 15 residues. The CDR3 region has the DNA TGTGCCAGTACCCCCGGTTGGGCCGGGAATGAAAAACTGTTTTTT. Amino acids: CASTPGWAGNEKLFF.

The table lists this clone with a count of one. This chain connects TRBV7-3 to TRBJ1-1, with D perhaps matching TRBD1 (6 bases). The germline V gene has CDR1 SGHTA and CDR2 FQGTGA. V was cut by 5 bases and J by 1 base, with 8 bases left in between. The CDR3 runs 13 residues. CDR3: CASSGTSNTEAFF. CDR3 DNA sequence: TGTGCCAGCAGCGGGACATCGAACACTGAAGCTTTCTTT.

This clone was counted once. This sequence joins TRBV12-5 and TRBJ2-4; D is perhaps TRBD1 (5 bases). CDR1 is LGHNT and CDR2 is FRNRAP in the germline V gene. V was clipped by 1 base and J by 0 bases, with 10 bases between them. The CDR3 length is 16 residues. For the CDR3, the DNA is TGTGCTAGTGGTTTGGCTGGGGCTGTAGCCAAAAACATTCAGTACTTC. It encodes CASGLAGAVAKNIQYF.

Only a few counts were recorded for this clone. The CDR3 region is CASSLASGGANEQFF. For the CDR3, the DNA is TGTGCCAGCAGCTTAGCTAGCGGGGGGGCCAATGAGCAGTTCTTC. The genes are TRBV11-2 and TRBJ2-1; 12 bases fit TRBD2. With V trimmed by 1 base and J by 6 bases, 1 base remained unmatched. The CDR3 totals 15 residues. Germline CDR1 reads SGHAT; CDR2 reads FQNNGV.

The V call is TRBV19, the J call TRBJ1-6; D gene ambiguous. The V end was cut by 7 bases, the J end by 14 bases, with 15 bases between. The CDR3 has 12 residues. In germline, CDR1 is LNHDA, CDR2 SQIVND (reference sequence). The CDR3 loop reads CASNDGRVALHF. The DNA for the CDR3 is TGTGCCAGTAACGATGGAAGGGTGGCCCTCCACTTT.

The chain carries TRBV27 and TRBJ1-4; D remains unclear. The V and J ends lost 10 bases and 0 bases respectively, with 18 bases between them. Germline CDR1 is MNHEY and CDR2 is SMNVEV (reference sequence). The CDR3 has 16 residues. The CDR3 nucleotides are TGTGCCACCATGGTGGGCCCCGGAGCAACTAATGAAAAACTGTTTTTT. The encoded protein is CATMVGPGATNEKLFF.

The rearrangement joins TRBV3-1 (or the pseudogene TRBV3-2) to TRBJ2-7, with 7 bases that match TRBD1. Losses at the gene ends were 11 bases for V and 0 bases for J; bases not matched to a gene: 10. CDR3 length: 14 residues. Germline assignment: CDR1 LGHDT and CDR2 YNNKEL (reference sequence). The CDR3 DNA reads as TGTGCCCGTCAGCCCACAGGGGACTCCTACGAGCAGTACGTC. Translated, it gives CARQPTGDSYEQYV.

The chain combines TRBV4-1 with TRBJ1-2; weak D call: TRBD1 (5 bases). The CDR3 runs 16 residues. The V and J ends lost 2 bases and 4 bases respectively, with 17 bases between them. CDR1 is MGHRA, CDR2 YSYEKL, per germline. The CDR3 nucleotides read TGCGCCAGCAGCCAATTCCGAACGGGACGGGCCTATGGCTACACCTTC. This gives the protein CASSQFRTGRAYGYTF.

The chain has TRBV24-1 and TRBJ1-1; 7 bases are shared with TRBD1. This CDR3 has 14 residues. The germline V gene has CDR1 KGHDR and CDR2 SFDVKD. The junction had 4 bases not matched to a gene; V was cut back by 3 bases and J by 4 bases. In nucleotides, the CDR3 is TGTGCCACCAGTGATACGACAGGGACCACTGAAGCTTTCTTT. The encoded protein is CATSDTTGTTEAFF.

V gene TRBV6-5 combines with J gene TRBJ2-1; 8 bases fit TRBD1. The CDR3 totals 14 residues. Germline values: CDR1 MNHEY, CDR2 SVGAGI. Unmatched junction bases numbered 11, after V lost 7 bases and J lost 9 bases. CDR3 sequence (DNA): TGTGCCAGCATTCCCGGGACAGGTTTTCTTGAGCAGTTCTTC. It yields the protein CASIPGTGFLEQFF.

This clone was counted between two and nine times. This chain uses TRBV27 with TRBJ2-1; 7 bases agree with TRBD1. Germline V gives CDR1 MNHEY, CDR2 SMNVEV (reference sequence). V shed 1 base, J shed 5 bases, and the junction held 5 bases outside the gene matches. This CDR3 region has 15 residues. The CDR3 spells CASSLLGTVDNEQFF. The CDR3 DNA reads as TGTGCCAGCAGTTTATTGGGGACAGTGGACAATGAGCAGTTCTTC.

The rearrangement links TRBV5-1 to TRBJ2-3; a weak D match, TRBD2 (6 bases). With 0 bases removed from V and 2 bases from J, the gap between germline ends came to 13 bases. Germline V gene sequence: CDR1 SGHRS, CDR2 YFSETQ. This CDR3 has 16 amino acids. CDR3 in DNA: TGCGCCAGCAGCTTGGCCTGGGGGGACGACACAGATACGCAGTATTTT. Translating gives CASSLAWGDDTDTQYF.